The clone carrying this T cell receptor (beta chain) occurred a few times. TCRdb re-called the RT-PCR reads through MiXCR, storing one row per CDR3 protein. The sample consists of hundreds of thousands of distinct CDR3 sequences, 16% of them appearing once. Trimming took 4 bases from V and 2 from J; bases not matched to a gene: 4. The CDR3 covers 14 residues. The data originate from a study of patients and donors after allogeneic stem cell transplantation. The specimen was blood, either unsorted or a sorted T cell fraction (not recorded which). The receptor was derived from a human donor who was either an allogeneic HSCT recipient or a stem cell or donor lymphocyte infusion donor (not recorded which). It is not recorded whose cells these are; they may come from a transplant donor. The J gene is TRBJ2-7, the V gene TRBV12-3 or TRBV12-4, with TRBD1 matching over 8 bases. CDR3 sequence reads: CASSSQDRAYEQYF. The CDR3 nucleotides read TGTGCCAGCAGTTCCCAGGACAGGGCCTACGAGCAGTACTTC.